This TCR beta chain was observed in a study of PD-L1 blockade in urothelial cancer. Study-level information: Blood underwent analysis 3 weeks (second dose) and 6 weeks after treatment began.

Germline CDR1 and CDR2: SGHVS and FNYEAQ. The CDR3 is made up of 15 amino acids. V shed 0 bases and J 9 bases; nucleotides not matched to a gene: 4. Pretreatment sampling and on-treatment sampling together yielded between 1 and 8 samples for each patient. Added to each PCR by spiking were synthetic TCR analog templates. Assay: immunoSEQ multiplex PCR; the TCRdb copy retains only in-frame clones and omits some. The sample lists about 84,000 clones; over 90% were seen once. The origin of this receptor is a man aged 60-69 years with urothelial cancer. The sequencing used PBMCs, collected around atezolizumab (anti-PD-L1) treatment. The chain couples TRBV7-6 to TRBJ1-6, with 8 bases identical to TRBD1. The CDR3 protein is CASSLADRGFSPLHF. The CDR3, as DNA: TGTGCCAGCAGCTTAGCCGACAGGGGTTTTTCACCCCTCCACTTT.